This TCR beta chain was observed in a study of control samples from healthy donors and cancer patients. Trimming removed 7 bases at V and 6 bases at J, with 19 bases between. Germline V gene sequence: CDR1 SEHNR, CDR2 FQNEAQ (reference sequence). The CDR3 has 14 amino acids. The table came from immunoSEQ multiplex PCR; TCRdb's copy has only in-frame clones and leaves some out. The sample consists of over 85,000 clones, 88% of them appearing once. This rearrangement joins TRBV7-9 to TRBJ2-7, with D possibly matching TRBD2 (6 bases). The sequence came from a woman aged 60-75 years with lung cancer. Specimen: PBMCs. The CDR3 DNA follows: TGTGCCAGCAACAGTGGAGGAGGGCTCGGCGAGCAGTACTTC. Translated, it gives CASNSGGGLGEQYF.